This T cell receptor (beta chain) originates from a study of graft-versus-host responses after intestinal transplantation. Across the study: Transplant recipients had multivisceral, liver-intestinal, or isolated intestinal grafts. Recipients across the board were started on anti-thymocyte globulin induction, then kept on tacrolimus and steroids for around 3 years. Findings and limits, study-wide: The marrow of recipients harbored GvH clones, and ileum or blood showed some of them first. Circulating GvH clones peaking coincided with falling HvG clones soon after transplant.

This table comes from immunoSEQ multiplex PCR, and its TCRdb copy is limited to in-frame clones, with some not included. This table has tens of thousands of clones, 70% to 85% appearing once. This clone was detected once. Its target is not known. The ends were cut back, 2 bases at V and 0 bases at J, with 6 bases in the middle. Germline V gene sequence: CDR1 SGHNT, CDR2 YYREEE (reference sequence). This CDR3 spans 14 amino acids. The receptor was isolated from a human donor who was the organ donor for an intestinal transplant. This chain connects TRBV5-4 to TRBJ1-3; a weak D match, TRBD1 (5 bases). Sequenced material: unstimulated CD4+ T cells sorted from spleen or lymph node cells, taken before transplant. The CDR3 reads CASSFQGSGNTIYF. The CDR3 DNA follows: TGTGCCAGCAGCTTCCAGGGCTCTGGAAACACCATATATTTT.